These 29 T cell receptor beta chains were sequenced from one sample in a study of T cell responses to AZD1222 COVID-19 vaccine. The data were produced by immunoSEQ multiplex PCR, yet TCRdb's version contains in-frame clones alone and is incomplete. The data show 210,000 or so clones, 93% seen once. This specimen was peripheral blood, taken on day 0 of MenACWY control vaccination. All receptors derive from an adult in good health.

This clone showed up just once. The chain couples TRBV6-2 or TRBV6-3 to TRBJ1-1; tentatively, D is TRBD1 (5 bases). V was shortened by 5 bases and J by 0 bases, with 13 bases between the two germline ends. The CDR3 has 15 residues. Germline V gene sequence: CDR1 MNHEY, CDR2 SVGEGT. CDR3 in amino acids: CASSTPGTVNTEAFF. Here the CDR3 DNA reads TGTGCCAGCAGTACCCCCGGGACGGTGAACACTGAAGCTTTCTTT.

Only one count was recorded for this clone. This chain links TRBV28 with TRBJ1-4; no clear D. The CDR3 spans 16 residues. CDR1 and CDR2 from the germline V gene are MDHEN and SYDVKM. Trimming cost V 10 bases and J 6 bases, with 24 bases left between them. CDR3 coding DNA: TGTGCCACCTCCCTTGAGACTCCAAACATTCATGAAAAACTGTTTTTT. Protein sequence: CATSLETPNIHEKLFF.

The gene calls are TRBV10-3 and TRBJ1-5; D is undetermined. Germline CDR1 and CDR2: ENHRY and SYGVKD. Trimming shortened V by 10 bases and J by 0 bases, and 16 bases separated the two germline ends. The CDR3 is 15 residues long. CDR3 region: CATTPQAHSNQPQHF. The CDR3, as DNA: TGTGCCACTACACCGCAGGCCCATAGCAATCAGCCCCAGCATTTT.

V is TRBV7-9 and J is TRBJ2-3, with D perhaps matching TRBD1 (5 bases). V was clipped by 0 bases and J by 2 bases, with 15 bases between them. This CDR3 is built from 17 residues. Germline loops: CDR1 SEHNR, CDR2 FQNEAQ (reference sequence). CDR3 DNA: TGTGCCAGCAGCTTAGCGATAGGGGTTTACCCCACAGATACGCAGTATTTT. Protein sequence: CASSLAIGVYPTDTQYF.

V gene TRBV19 combines with J gene TRBJ1-5; 7 positions match TRBD1. V dropped 5 bases and J dropped 6; count of bases not matched to a gene: 13. This CDR3 has 16 amino acids. Germline values: CDR1 LNHDA, CDR2 SQIVND (reference sequence). CDR3 in amino acids: CASSLITGDEGQPQHF. The CDR3 nucleotides are TGTGCCAGTAGTCTAATAACAGGGGACGAGGGTCAGCCCCAGCATTTT.

This chain uses TRBV7-6 with TRBJ2-1; the D gene could be TRBD1 or TRBD2 (7 bases each). Germline CDR1 is SGHVS and CDR2 is FNYEAQ. This CDR3 is 16 amino acids long. Between the trimmed V and J ends, which lost 5 bases and 9 bases, there was a span of 23 bases. This CDR3 is CASSPRGGGAPGEQFF. DNA of the CDR3: TGTGCCAGCAGCCCTAGGGGAGGGGGCGCCCCGGGTGAGCAGTTCTTC. The full variable domain, its missing parts supplied by reference TRBV7-6 and TRBJ2-1, is GAGVSQSPRYKVTKRGQDVALRCDPISGHVSLYWYRQALGQGPEFLTYFNYEAQQDKSGLPNDRFSAERPEGSISTLTIQRTEQRDSAMYRCASSPRGGGAPGEQFFGPGTRLTVL.

CDR3 amino acids: CASRAGTTYEQYF. CDR3 bases: TGTGCCAGCAGGGCCGGGACTACCTACGAGCAGTACTTC. The genes are TRBV7-8 and TRBJ2-7; 7 bases match TRBD2. The CDR3 sequence is 13 residues long. The V gene end was trimmed by 6 bases and the J gene end by 2 bases; junction bases not matched to a gene: 4. Germline CDR1 SGHVS, CDR2 FQNEAQ. Full variable domain (missing parts from reference TRBV7-8 and TRBJ2-7): GAGVSQSPRYKVAKRGQDVALRCDPISGHVSLFWYQQALGQGPEFLTYFQNEAQLDKSGLPSDRFFAERPEGSVSTLKIQRTQQEDSAVYLCASRAGTTYEQYFGPGTRLTVT.

The rearrangement joins TRBV19 to TRBJ2-5; D uncertain. Trimming removed 3 bases from V and 3 bases from J, with 11 bases in between. The CDR3 totals 14 residues. CDR1 is LNHDA and CDR2 is SQIVND in the germline V gene (reference sequence). Here the CDR3 reads CASSISAWEETQYF. The CDR3 nucleotides read TGTGCCAGTAGTATCAGCGCGTGGGAAGAGACCCAGTACTTC. Based on the CDR3 plus reference TRBV19 and TRBJ2-5, the full variable domain is DGGITQSPKYLFRKEGQNVTLSCEQNLNHDAMYWYRQDPGQGLRLIYYSQIVNDFQKGDIAEGYSVSREKKESFPLTVTSAQKNPTAFYLCASSISAWEETQYFGPGTRLLVL.

The chain joins TRBV2 to TRBJ1-2; D possibly corresponds to TRBD1 (6 bases). The CDR3 totals 11 residues. The germline gives CDR1 SNHLY, CDR2 FYNNEI. Between the trimmed V and J ends, which lost 5 bases and 8 bases, there was a span of 9 bases. In DNA form, the CDR3 reads TGTGCCAGCAGTTACAGGGTCGGCTACACCTTC. Translation: CASSYRVGYTF.

A remark on this clone: Other nucleotide sequences in the sample specify the same CDR3. DNA for the CDR3: TGTGCCAGCAGCGGGCAAAGTGAAAAACTGTTTTTT. This encodes CASSGQSEKLFF. The chain joins TRBV2 to TRBJ1-4; D not resolved. The CDR3 covers 12 residues. CDR1 and CDR2 (germline): SNHLY, FYNNEI. Trimming took 6 bases from V and 7 from J, leaving 9 bases between them. Drawing the rest from reference TRBV2 and TRBJ1-4, the complete variable domain is EPEVTQTPSHQVTQMGQEVILRCVPISNHLYFYWYRQILGQKVEFLVSFYNNEISEKSEIFDDQFSVERPDGSNFTLKIRSTKLEDSAMYFCASSGQSEKLFFGSGTQLSVL.

The chain joins TRBV14 to TRBJ1-2; 7 nucleotides agree with TRBD1. Germline loops: CDR1 SGHDN, CDR2 FVKESK. The CDR3 is made up of 15 amino acids. With V trimmed by 1 base and J by 2 bases, 4 bases remained unmatched. In DNA, the CDR3 is TGTGCCAGCAGCCAAGGACAGGGTCGCAACTATGGCTACACCTTC. This gives the protein CASSQGQGRNYGYTF.

The V and J genes are TRBV19 and TRBJ1-2; no definite D call. V lost 6 bases to trimming and J lost 8 bases, with 16 bases between them. Germline V gene data show CDR1 as LNHDA and CDR2 as SQIVND (reference sequence). The length of the CDR3 is 13 residues. CDR3 DNA: TGTGCCAGTAGCACCGGGTCCCACTCGGGCTACACCTTC. Translated: CASSTGSHSGYTF.

This clone was seen once. The chain links TRBV5-6 to TRBJ2-1; D unclear. This CDR3 is built from 15 residues. Between the trimmed V and J ends, which lost 6 bases and 4 bases, there was a span of 17 bases. CDR1 and CDR2 from the germline V gene are SGHDT and YYEEEE. The CDR3 bases are TGTGCCAGCACCCCGAAACCGGGTAGGTACAATGAGCAGTTCTTC. Its translation is CASTPKPGRYNEQFF.

This chain links TRBV27 with TRBJ1-1; 10 bases match TRBD1. V trimming: 3 bases; J trimming: 5 bases; junction bases outside the gene matches: 9. Germline V lookup: CDR1 MNHEY, CDR2 SMNVEV (reference sequence). The CDR3 is 16 amino acids. The CDR3 sequence: CASSLTRTGGRTEAFF. The CDR3 nucleotides read TGTGCCAGCAGTTTGACCAGGACAGGGGGTAGGACTGAAGCTTTCTTT.

The chain combines TRBV5-1 with TRBJ2-3; D gene ambiguous. The CDR3 covers 14 residues. CDR1 is SGHRS, CDR2 YFSETQ, per germline. Trimming cost V 3 bases and J 5 bases, with 13 bases left between them. CDR3 DNA: TGCGCCAGCAGCTGGGCACAGTTCGGAGATACGCAGTATTTT. Its protein is CASSWAQFGDTQYF.

The V and J genes are TRBV4-3 and TRBJ1-5; 8 nucleotides align to TRBD1. Germline CDR1 reads LGHNA; CDR2 reads YSLEER. Trimming at V came to 1 base and at J to 3 bases, leaving 2 bases not matched to a gene. The CDR3 consists of 15 residues. For the CDR3, the DNA is TGCGCCAGCAGCCAAGGGACAGGGAACAATCAGCCCCAGCATTTT. It translates to CASSQGTGNNQPQHF.

The chain uses TRBV7-8 and TRBJ2-2, with D unclear. Between the trimmed V and J ends, which lost 4 bases and 1 base, there was a span of 13 bases. CDR3 length: 16 residues. The V gene's germline CDR1 is SGHVS and CDR2 FQNEAQ. As DNA, the CDR3 is TGTGCCAGCAGCTCCCGACCGCTCGGGAACACCGGGGAGCTGTTTTTT. This sequence encodes CASSSRPLGNTGELFF.

This chain connects TRBV4-2 to TRBJ1-2, with D hard to call. This CDR3 region has 15 residues. V was shortened by 4 bases and J by 2 bases, with 14 bases between the two germline ends. CDR1 is LGHNA, CDR2 YNFKEQ, per germline. CDR3 protein: CASSPLMESNYGYTF. The CDR3 DNA reads as TGTGCCAGCAGCCCGCTTATGGAATCCAACTATGGCTACACCTTC.

The chain uses TRBV29-1 and TRBJ1-4; D is ambiguous. This CDR3 has 12 residues. Trimming pared 0 bases from V and 13 bases from J, leaving 12 bases between. Germline-derived CDR1 and CDR2 are SQVTM and ANQGSEA. CDR3: CSVEDFVGRLFF. CDR3 sequence (DNA): TGCAGCGTTGAAGATTTTGTAGGTCGACTGTTTTTT.

The chain uses TRBV5-1 and TRBJ1-1; D may be TRBD1 (5 bases). Per the germline V gene, CDR1 is SGHRS and CDR2 is YFSETQ. Trimming stripped 4 bases from V and 1 base from J, with 17 bases between. This CDR3 is built from 16 residues. In DNA, the CDR3 is TGCGCCAGCAGCCGTCAGGGAGGTCGGGGGAACACTGAAGCTTTCTTT. It translates to CASSRQGGRGNTEAFF. Supplemented by reference TRBV5-1 and TRBJ1-1, the full variable domain reads KAGVTQTPRYLIKTRGQQVTLSCSPISGHRSVSWYQQTPGQGLQFLFEYFSETQRNKGNFPGRFSGRQFSNSRSEMNVSTLELGDSALYLCASSRQGGRGNTEAFFGQGTRLTVV.

This sequence joins TRBV6-5 and TRBJ1-5, with D tentatively TRBD1 (5 bases). CDR3 length: 14 amino acids. The germline V gene encodes CDR1 MNHEY and CDR2 SVGAGI. The V end lost 7 bases, the J end lost 3 bases, and 13 bases lay between the germline ends. The DNA for the CDR3 is TGTGCCAGCAATACCGGGACGGACAATCAGCCCCAGCATTTT. Translation: CASNTGTDNQPQHF.

This chain connects TRBV3-1 (or the pseudogene TRBV3-2) to TRBJ1-2; D gene uncertain. This CDR3 spans 13 amino acids. Germline CDR1 is LGHDT and CDR2 is YNNKEL (reference sequence). The V end was cut by 4 bases, the J end by 4 bases, with 10 bases between. The CDR3 region is CASSRTVGYGYTF. CDR3 sequence (DNA): TGTGCCAGCAGCCGAACAGTTGGCTATGGCTACACCTTC.

DNA for the CDR3: TGCGCCAGCAGCCATGGGACAGTTAATTCACCCCTCCACTTT. It translates to CASSHGTVNSPLHF. V usage is TRBV4-1 and J usage is TRBJ1-6, with TRBD1 matching 7 bases. This CDR3 region has 14 residues. Per the germline V gene, CDR1 is MGHRA and CDR2 is YSYEKL. Trimming took 3 bases from V and 6 from J; bases not matched to a gene: 2.

The genes are TRBV3-1 (or the pseudogene TRBV3-2) and TRBJ1-2; D call uncertain. CDR3 length: 13 residues. Germline V lookup: CDR1 LGHDT, CDR2 YNNKEL (reference sequence). Trimming took 3 bases from V and 1 from J, leaving 6 bases between them. Written as DNA, the CDR3 is TGTGCCAGCAGCCACCGGGATAACTATGGCTACACCTTC. This encodes CASSHRDNYGYTF.

The chain links TRBV28 to TRBJ1-4; D unresolved. The ends were cut back, 2 bases at V and 6 bases at J, with 10 bases in the middle. This CDR3 has 14 amino acids. Per the germline V gene, CDR1 is MDHEN and CDR2 is SYDVKM. CDR3 nucleotides: TGTGCCAGCAGTTTAGCGGGTAGGGATGAAAAACTGTTTTTT. This codes for CASSLAGRDEKLFF.

V and J are TRBV3-1 (or the pseudogene TRBV3-2) and TRBJ1-6, with D unresolved. Trimming shortened V by 0 bases and J by 5 bases, and 8 bases separated the two germline ends. Germline V gives CDR1 LGHDT, CDR2 YNNKEL (reference sequence). This CDR3 region has 15 residues. The CDR3 loop is CASSQDYTNNSPLHF. CDR3 sequence (DNA): TGTGCCAGCAGCCAAGATTACACCAATAATTCACCCCTCCACTTT.

V is TRBV9 and J is TRBJ1-1; the D gene is possibly TRBD1 (6 bases). Trimming removed 4 bases from V and 5 bases from J, with 15 bases in between. The CDR3 is 14 amino acids. CDR1 and CDR2 from the germline V gene are SGDLS and YYNGEE. CDR3 sequence: CASSPGAEGTEAFF. The CDR3 DNA follows: TGTGCCAGCAGCCCAGGGGCAGAGGGTACTGAAGCTTTCTTT.

This chain connects TRBV28 to TRBJ1-2; 9 bases are a match to TRBD1. The germline V gene has CDR1 MDHEN and CDR2 SYDVKM. V lost 5 bases and J lost 3; bases outside the gene matches: 4. This CDR3 comprises 14 residues. CDR3: CASSIDRGDYGYTF. The CDR3 DNA reads TGTGCCAGCAGTATCGACAGGGGGGACTATGGCTACACCTTC.

The rearrangement links TRBV4-3 to TRBJ1-2; D is uncertain. The CDR3 is 18 residues long. Germline lookup yields CDR1 LGHNA and CDR2 YSLEER. Trimming pared 2 bases from V and 0 bases from J, leaving 19 bases between. In nucleotides, the CDR3 is TGCGCCAGCAGCCAATCACATGCCGGCACACTATCTAACTATGGCTACACCTTC. This encodes CASSQSHAGTLSNYGYTF.